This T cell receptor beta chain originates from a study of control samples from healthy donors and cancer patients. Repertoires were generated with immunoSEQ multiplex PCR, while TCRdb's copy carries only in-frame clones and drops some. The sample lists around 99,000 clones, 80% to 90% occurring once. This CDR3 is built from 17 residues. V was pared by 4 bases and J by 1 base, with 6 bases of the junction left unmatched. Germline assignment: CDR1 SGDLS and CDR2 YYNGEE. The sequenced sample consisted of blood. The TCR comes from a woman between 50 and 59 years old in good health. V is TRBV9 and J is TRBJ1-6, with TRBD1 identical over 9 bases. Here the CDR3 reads CASSLTGGRSYNSPLHF. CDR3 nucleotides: TGTGCCAGCAGCCTTACAGGGGGCCGTTCCTATAATTCACCCCTCCACTTT. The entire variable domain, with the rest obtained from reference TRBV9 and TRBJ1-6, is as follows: DSGVTQTPKHLITATGQRVTLRCSPRSGDLSVYWYQQSLDQGLQFLIQYYNGEERAKGNILERFSAQQFPDLHSELNLSSLELGDSALYFCASSLTGGRSYNSPLHFGNGTRLTVT.